This T cell receptor (beta chain) was retrieved from a study of molecular identifiers for immune sequencing clone quantification. Study-level findings and limits: Barcode collisions between identical TCR molecules could shrink estimates of highly expanded clone sizes.

The table lists this clonotype with a few counts. Its specificity is not known. One end of the junction fails to match germline, which may point to a read error. CDR1 is MDHEN and CDR2 is SYDVKM in the germline V gene. This CDR3 contains 14 residues. Making the bulk TCR libraries relied on previously described methods and listed TCR primers. One entry per CDR3 protein, called by TCRdb with MiXCR from the PCR reads. The sample carries about 500,000 distinct CDR3 sequences, around a fifth recorded once. Naive CD8 libraries were made from around 18,000 to 910,000 sorted cells, and they used 10%, 30% or 50% RNA.

The chain combines TRBV28 with TRBJ2-7, with TRBD1 matching over 7 bases. This TCR was recovered from a human donor in good health. Some libraries in this study had Jurkat cell RNA spiked in. Sequenced sample: naive CD8+ T cells from blood, with Jurkat cell RNA spiked in. Described subset: FACS-sorted CD8+CD4-CCR7+CD45RA+ naive T cells. The CDR3, as DNA: TGTGCCGGCAGTTTAGCCGGGACAGCCTACGAGCAGTACTTC. This codes for CAGSLAGTAYEQYF.